The rows below give T cell receptor beta chains drawn from one sample of a study of T-cell memory formation after mild COVID-19. Each CDR3 protein gets one entry after TCRdb re-called the 5' RACE reads with MiXCR. The repertoire has a few hundred thousand distinct CDR3 sequences, roughly a fifth of them found once; the top ten carry approximately 21%. The source material was PBMCs or a T cell subset sorted from them (not recorded which). The receptors here all came from a man younger than 35 who had mild COVID-19 (a few samples of this study predate the infection). Cell type and time point are not known. Each CDR3 is given with its conserved first and last residue. D genes are given only for firm matches. Clone size appears in some rows only: once, few, many, or a class for an expanded clone.

TRBV20-1	TRBJ1-5	-	-	CSARRWGRANGQPQHF	TGCAGTGCTAGAAGGTGGGGTCGAGCTAACGGTCAGCCCCAGCATTTT
TRBV6-1	TRBJ1-2	-	-	CASSWTVRGYTF	TGTGCCAGCAGTTGGACGGTTAGAGGCTACACCTTC
TRBV5-6	TRBJ1-1	-	-	CASSLLFLNTEAFF	TGTGCCAGCAGCTTGCTATTCCTGAACACTGAAGCTTTCTTT
TRBV5-4	TRBJ1-6	-	-	CASSFNRDSPLHF	TGTGCCAGCAGCTTTAACAGGGACTCACCCCTCCACTTT
TRBV20-1	TRBJ2-3	many	TRBD2	CSARGDLAGGLPDTQYF	TGCAGTGCTAGAGGGGATCTAGCGGGGGGGCTTCCAGATACGCAGTATTTT
TRBV15	TRBJ2-3	few	-	CATSVGPRVPDTQYF	TGTGCCACCAGCGTGGGTCCTAGGGTCCCAGATACGCAGTATTTT
TRBV7-2	TRBJ2-1	few	TRBD1	CASSFQTGDNEQFF	TGTGCCAGCAGCTTTCAGACAGGGGACAATGAGCAGTTCTTC
TRBV20-1	TRBJ1-2	-	-	CSASYRVPNYGYTF	TGCAGTGCTAGTTACAGGGTCCCGAACTATGGCTACACCTTC
TRBV20-1	TRBJ1-6	few	-	CSARGGVGSSYNSPLHF	TGCAGTGCTAGAGGTGGTGTTGGGAGCTCCTATAATTCACCCCTCCACTTT
TRBV20-1	TRBJ2-1	few	TRBD2	CSANPASGGDNEQFF	TGCAGTGCTAACCCGGCTAGCGGGGGGGATAATGAGCAGTTCTTC
TRBV28	TRBJ1-4	-	TRBD1	CASKDRLATNEKLFF	TGTGCCAGCAAGGACAGGTTGGCAACTAATGAAAAACTGTTTTTT
TRBV6-4	TRBJ2-1	-	TRBD2	CASSDLAGGLNEQFF	TGTGCCAGCAGTGACCTAGCGGGGGGGCTTAATGAGCAGTTCTTC
TRBV14	TRBJ2-1	few	-	CASSPEGGEQFF	TGTGCCAGCAGCCCCGAGGGCGGTGAGCAGTTCTTC
TRBV23-1	TRBJ1-1	few	-	CASPRRGRMNTEAFF	TGCGCCAGCCCCCGAAGGGGCCGCATGAACACTGAAGCTTTCTTT
TRBV5-1	TRBJ2-5	few	-	CASSLGIQETQYF	TGCGCCAGCAGCTTGGGAATACAAGAGACCCAGTACTTC
TRBV25-1	TRBJ1-4	-	TRBD1	CASSDIGGQGRLDEKLFF	TGTGCCAGCAGTGATATCGGGGGACAGGGGAGGTTGGATGAAAAACTGTTTTTT
TRBV7-8	TRBJ2-1	few	-	CASSLIRGAIGNEQFF	TGTGCCAGCAGCCTTATTCGAGGGGCAATAGGTAATGAGCAGTTCTTC
TRBV4-1	TRBJ2-3	-	TRBD2	CASTLAGGSTDTQYF	TGCGCCAGCACCCTAGCGGGGGGGAGCACAGATACGCAGTATTTT
TRBV12-3/TRBV12-4	TRBJ2-2	-	-	CASSLVAGNTGELFF	TGTGCCAGCAGTTTAGTAGCTGGTAACACCGGGGAGCTGTTTTTT
TRBV5-1	TRBJ2-2	-	-	CASSKYQNTGELFF	TGCGCCAGCAGCAAGTACCAGAACACCGGGGAGCTGTTTTTT
TRBV6-2/TRBV6-3	TRBJ1-2	-	TRBD1	CASSQGQTNYGYTF	TGTGCCAGCAGTCAGGGACAGACGAACTATGGCTACACCTTC
TRBV7-2	TRBJ2-3	-	TRBD1	CASSTPAGFGTGRTDTQYF	TGTGCCAGCAGCACCCCGGCGGGTTTCGGGACAGGGAGGACAGATACGCAGTATTTT
TRBV28	TRBJ1-6	-	-	CASSLSISSYNSPLHF	TGTGCCAGCAGTTTAAGCATATCCTCCTATAATTCACCCCTCCACTTT
TRBV9	TRBJ1-2	-	-	CASNGGTNYGYTF	TGTGCCAGCAACGGAGGGACTAACTATGGCTACACCTTC
TRBV3-1	TRBJ2-3	few	-	CASSSIYTDTQYF	TGTGCCAGCAGCTCTATTTACACAGATACGCAGTATTTT
TRBV6-5	TRBJ2-3	many	-	CASSREGAARMQYF	TGTGCCAGCAGTCGAGAAGGAGCGGCAAGAATGCAGTATTTT
TRBV12-3/TRBV12-4	TRBJ2-1	-	TRBD1	CASSQDRVNYFGEQFF	TGTGCCAGCAGCCAGGACAGGGTGAATTATTTTGGTGAGCAGTTCTTC
TRBV3-1	TRBJ2-2	-	-	CASSRQLSGELFF	TGTGCCAGCAGCCGCCAACTATCCGGGGAGCTGTTTTTT
TRBV7-2	TRBJ2-3	many	-	CASSLGGLTDTQYF	TGTGCCAGCAGCTTAGGCGGCCTCACAGATACGCAGTATTTT
TRBV18	TRBJ2-5	few	TRBD2	CASSPQRGAQETQYF	TGTGCCAGCTCACCACAGCGGGGAGCCCAAGAGACCCAGTACTTC
TRBV5-1	TRBJ2-5	few	TRBD1	CASSLGTGRRETQYF	TGCGCCAGCAGCCTAGGGACAGGGCGCCGAGAGACCCAGTACTTC
TRBV7-2	TRBJ1-2	few	-	CASSLDPGRISFGYTF	TGTGCCAGCAGCTTAGATCCGGGACGGATATCCTTTGGCTACACCTTC
TRBV20-1	TRBJ2-1	-	-	CSARFMGPSSYNEQFF	TGCAGTGCTAGATTTATGGGTCCCAGCTCCTACAATGAGCAGTTCTTC
TRBV5-1	TRBJ2-5	-	TRBD2	CASSLGRLAGGQTQYF	TGCGCCAGCAGCTTGGGACGACTAGCGGGGGGCCAGACCCAGTACTTC
TRBV28	TRBJ2-1	many	TRBD2	CASSFGGVYNEQFF	TGTGCCAGCAGTTTCGGGGGGGTGTACAATGAGCAGTTCTTC
TRBV2	TRBJ2-5	many	-	CASSEAQMALAGETQYF	TGTGCCAGCAGTGAAGCTCAGATGGCCCTGGCTGGAGAGACCCAGTACTTC
TRBV12-3/TRBV12-4	TRBJ1-2	-	TRBD1	CASSRGQGRYGYTF	TGTGCCAGCAGTCGTGGACAGGGTCGCTATGGCTACACCTTC
TRBV2	TRBJ1-4	many	TRBD1	CASSDGTGEKLFF	TGTGCCAGCAGTGACGGGACAGGGGAAAAACTGTTTTTT
TRBV20-1	TRBJ2-5	-	TRBD2	CSATWKGLAAQETQYF	TGCAGTGCCACATGGAAGGGACTAGCGGCCCAAGAGACCCAGTACTTC
TRBV10-2	TRBJ2-4	few	TRBD1	CASSPRGQGIAKNIQYF	TGCGCCAGCAGCCCACGGGGACAGGGGATAGCCAAAAACATTCAGTACTTC
TRBV12-3/TRBV12-4	TRBJ2-5	few	TRBD2	CASSETSGGPETQYF	TGTGCCAGCAGTGAGACTAGCGGGGGCCCCGAGACCCAGTACTTC
TRBV7-2	TRBJ1-6	few	-	CASSLVQGRNSPLHF	TGTGCCAGCAGCTTAGTGCAGGGTCGGAATTCACCCCTCCACTTT
TRBV10-3	TRBJ2-3	-	-	CAISDRHDGTDTQYF	TGTGCCATCAGTGATAGGCACGACGGCACAGATACGCAGTATTTT